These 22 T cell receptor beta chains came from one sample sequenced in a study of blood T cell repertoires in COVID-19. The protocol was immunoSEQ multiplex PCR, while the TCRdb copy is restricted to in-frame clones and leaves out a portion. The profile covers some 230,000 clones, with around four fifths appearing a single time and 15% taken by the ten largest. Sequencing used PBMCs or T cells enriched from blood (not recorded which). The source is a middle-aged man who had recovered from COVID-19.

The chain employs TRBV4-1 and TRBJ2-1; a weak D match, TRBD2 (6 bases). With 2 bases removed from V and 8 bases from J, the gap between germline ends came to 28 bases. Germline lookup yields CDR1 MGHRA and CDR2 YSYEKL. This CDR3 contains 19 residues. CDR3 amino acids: CASSQPSGRGARNGHEQFF. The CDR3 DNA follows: TGCGCCAGCAGCCAACCGAGTGGGCGGGGCGCCCGAAATGGTCATGAGCAGTTCTTC.

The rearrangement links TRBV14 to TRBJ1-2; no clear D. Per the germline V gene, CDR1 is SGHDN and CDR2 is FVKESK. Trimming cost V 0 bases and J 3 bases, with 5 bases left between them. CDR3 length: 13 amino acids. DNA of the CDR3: TGTGCCAGCAGCCAAGACAGGTACTATGGCTACACCTTC. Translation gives CASSQDRYYGYTF.

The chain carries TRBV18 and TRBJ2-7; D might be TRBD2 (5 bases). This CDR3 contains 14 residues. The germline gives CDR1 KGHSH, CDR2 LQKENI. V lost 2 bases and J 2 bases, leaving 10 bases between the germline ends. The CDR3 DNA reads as TGTGCCAGCTCACCAACGACGGAGGCCTACGAGCAGTACTTC. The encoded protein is CASSPTTEAYEQYF.

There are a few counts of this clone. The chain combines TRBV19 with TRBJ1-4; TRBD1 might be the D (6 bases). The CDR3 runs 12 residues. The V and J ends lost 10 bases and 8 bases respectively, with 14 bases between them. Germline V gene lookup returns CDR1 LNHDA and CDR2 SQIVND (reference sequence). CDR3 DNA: TGTGCCACAGGGAACAGGGAGGAAAAACTGTTTTTT. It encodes CATGNREEKLFF.

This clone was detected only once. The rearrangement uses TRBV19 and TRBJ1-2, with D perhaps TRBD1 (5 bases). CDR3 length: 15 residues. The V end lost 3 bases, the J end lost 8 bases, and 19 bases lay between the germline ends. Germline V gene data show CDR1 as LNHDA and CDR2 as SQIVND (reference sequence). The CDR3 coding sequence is TGTGCCAGTAGTATCGGGCAGGGCTCGGTTAGGGGCTACACCTTC. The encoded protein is CASSIGQGSVRGYTF.

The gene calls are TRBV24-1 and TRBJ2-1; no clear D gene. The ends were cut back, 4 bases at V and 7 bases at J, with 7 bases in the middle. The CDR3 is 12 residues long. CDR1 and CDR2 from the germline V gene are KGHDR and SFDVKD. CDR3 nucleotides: TGTGCCACCAGTGACCCGGTTAATGAGCAGTTCTTC. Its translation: CATSDPVNEQFF.

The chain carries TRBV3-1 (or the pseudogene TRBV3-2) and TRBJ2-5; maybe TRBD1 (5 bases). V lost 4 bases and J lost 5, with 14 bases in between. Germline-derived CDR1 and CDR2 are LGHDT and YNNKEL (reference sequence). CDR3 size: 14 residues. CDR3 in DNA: TGTGCCAGCAGCCTTAAGACAGTTGAGGAGACCCAGTACTTC. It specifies CASSLKTVEETQYF.

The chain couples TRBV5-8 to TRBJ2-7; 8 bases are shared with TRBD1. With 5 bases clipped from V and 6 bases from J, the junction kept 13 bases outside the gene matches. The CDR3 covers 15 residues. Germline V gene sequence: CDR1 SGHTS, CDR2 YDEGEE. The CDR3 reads CASRNQRQGKGEQYF. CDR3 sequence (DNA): TGTGCCAGCAGGAACCAGAGACAGGGGAAGGGCGAGCAGTACTTC.

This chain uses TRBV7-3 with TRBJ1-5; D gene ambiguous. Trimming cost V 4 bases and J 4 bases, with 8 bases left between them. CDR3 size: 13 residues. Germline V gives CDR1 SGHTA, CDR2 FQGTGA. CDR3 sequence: CASSSGVNQPQHF. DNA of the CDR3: TGTGCCAGCAGCTCGGGTGTAAATCAGCCCCAGCATTTT. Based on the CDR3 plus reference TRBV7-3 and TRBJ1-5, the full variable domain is GAGVSQTPSNKVTEKGKYVELRCDPISGHTALYWYRQSLGQGPEFLIYFQGTGAADDSGLPNDRFFAVRPEGSVSTLKIQRTERGDSAVYLCASSSGVNQPQHFGDGTRLSIL.

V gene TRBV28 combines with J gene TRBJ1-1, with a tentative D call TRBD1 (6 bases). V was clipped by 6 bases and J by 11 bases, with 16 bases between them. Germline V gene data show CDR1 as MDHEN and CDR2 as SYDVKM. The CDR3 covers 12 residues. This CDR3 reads CASSLNRDEAFF. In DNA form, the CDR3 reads TGTGCCAGCAGCCTTAACAGGGACGAGGCTTTCTTT.

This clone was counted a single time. CDR3 in amino acids: CASSFLIRDSYTDTQYF. In DNA form, the CDR3 reads TGCGCCAGCAGCTTTTTAATTAGGGACAGCTACACAGATACGCAGTATTTT. The rearrangement uses TRBV5-1 and TRBJ2-3; 7 positions match TRBD1. Germline V gives CDR1 SGHRS, CDR2 YFSETQ. V dropped 2 bases and J dropped 2; count of bases not matched to a gene: 11. The CDR3 loop spans 17 amino acids.

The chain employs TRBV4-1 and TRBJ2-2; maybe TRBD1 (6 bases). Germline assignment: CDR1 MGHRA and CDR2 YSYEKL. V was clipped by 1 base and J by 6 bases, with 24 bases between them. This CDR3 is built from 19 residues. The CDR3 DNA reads TGCGCCAGCAGCCAAGTGGCAGCTTTGGGGGCCCGGCAAGCCGGGGAGCTGTTTTTT. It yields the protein CASSQVAALGARQAGELFF.

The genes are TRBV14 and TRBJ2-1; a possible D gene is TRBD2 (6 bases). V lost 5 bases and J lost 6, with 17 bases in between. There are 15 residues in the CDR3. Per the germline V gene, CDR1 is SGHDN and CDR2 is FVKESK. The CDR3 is CASSGPGLPFNEQFF. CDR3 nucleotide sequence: TGTGCCAGCAGCGGACCGGGACTCCCATTCAATGAGCAGTTCTTC.

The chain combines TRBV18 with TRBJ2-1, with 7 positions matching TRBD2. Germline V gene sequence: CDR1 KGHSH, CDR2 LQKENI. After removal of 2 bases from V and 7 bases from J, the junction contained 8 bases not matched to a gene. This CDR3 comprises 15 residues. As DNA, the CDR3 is TGTGCCAGCTCACCAAGGGCAGGACTAGTTAATGAGCAGTTCTTC. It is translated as CASSPRAGLVNEQFF. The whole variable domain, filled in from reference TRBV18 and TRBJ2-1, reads NAGVMQNPRHLVRRRGQEARLRCSPMKGHSHVYWYRQLPEEGLKFMVYLQKENIIDESGMPKERFSAEFPKEGPSILRIQQVVRGDSAAYFCASSPRAGLVNEQFFGPGTRLTVL.

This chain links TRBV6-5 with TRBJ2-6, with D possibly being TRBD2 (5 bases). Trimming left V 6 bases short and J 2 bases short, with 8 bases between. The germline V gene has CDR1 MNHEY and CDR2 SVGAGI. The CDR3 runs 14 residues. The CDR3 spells CASSGVPGANVLTF. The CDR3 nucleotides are TGTGCCAGCAGCGGGGTCCCTGGGGCCAACGTCCTGACTTTC.

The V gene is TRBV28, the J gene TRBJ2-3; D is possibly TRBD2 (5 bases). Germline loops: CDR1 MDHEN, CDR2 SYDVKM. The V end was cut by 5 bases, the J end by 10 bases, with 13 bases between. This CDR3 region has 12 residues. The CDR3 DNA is TGTGCCAGCAGTCAGAGGGCGGATGCGCAGTATTTT. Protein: CASSQRADAQYF.

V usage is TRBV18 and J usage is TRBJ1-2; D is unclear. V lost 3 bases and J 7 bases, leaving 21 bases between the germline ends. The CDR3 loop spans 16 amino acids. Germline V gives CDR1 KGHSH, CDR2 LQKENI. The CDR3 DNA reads TGTGCCAGCTCACCTCGGGTAACCGACGGAGCGCCTGGCTACACCTTC. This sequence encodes CASSPRVTDGAPGYTF.

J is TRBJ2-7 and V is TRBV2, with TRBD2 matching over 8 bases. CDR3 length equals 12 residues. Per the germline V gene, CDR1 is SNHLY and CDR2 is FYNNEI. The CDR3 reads CTGGSGGHEQYF. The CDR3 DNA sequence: TGTACCGGGGGCTCGGGGGGGCACGAGCAGTACTTC.

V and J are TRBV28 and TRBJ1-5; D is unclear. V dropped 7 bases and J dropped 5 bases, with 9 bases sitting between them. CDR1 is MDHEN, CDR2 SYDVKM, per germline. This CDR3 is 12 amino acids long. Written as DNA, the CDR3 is TGTGCCAGCACCACCCCGGATCAGCCCCAGCATTTT. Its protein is CASTTPDQPQHF.

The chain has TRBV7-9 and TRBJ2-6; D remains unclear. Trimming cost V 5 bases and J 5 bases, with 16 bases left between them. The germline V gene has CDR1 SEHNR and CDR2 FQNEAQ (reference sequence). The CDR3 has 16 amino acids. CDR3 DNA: TGTGCCAGCAGCCCCCCTGTCCCTTCCTGGGCCAACGTCCTGACTTTC. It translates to CASSPPVPSWANVLTF. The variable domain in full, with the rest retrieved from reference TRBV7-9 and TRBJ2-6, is DTGVSQNPRHKITKRGQNVTFRCDPISEHNRLYWYRQTLGQGPEFLTYFQNEAQLEKSRLLSDRFSAERPKGSFSTLEIQRTEQGDSAMYLCASSPPVPSWANVLTFGAGSRLTVL.

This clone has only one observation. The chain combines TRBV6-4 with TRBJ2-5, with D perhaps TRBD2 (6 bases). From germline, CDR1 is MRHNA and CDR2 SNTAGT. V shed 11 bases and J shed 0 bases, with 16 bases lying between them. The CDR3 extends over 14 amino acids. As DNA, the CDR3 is TGTGCCGGCGACCGGCGGGGCCACCAAGAGACCCAGTACTTC. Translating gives CAGDRRGHQETQYF.

The CDR3 region has the DNA TGCGCCAGCAGCTTGACCGGACAGGACTATGGCTACACCTTC. This encodes CASSLTGQDYGYTF. The chain employs TRBV5-1 and TRBJ1-2, with TRBD1 matching over 7 bases. The CDR3 is 14 amino acids. The junction had 3 bases not matched to a gene; V was cut back by 1 base and J by 3 bases. Germline CDR1 SGHRS, CDR2 YFSETQ.